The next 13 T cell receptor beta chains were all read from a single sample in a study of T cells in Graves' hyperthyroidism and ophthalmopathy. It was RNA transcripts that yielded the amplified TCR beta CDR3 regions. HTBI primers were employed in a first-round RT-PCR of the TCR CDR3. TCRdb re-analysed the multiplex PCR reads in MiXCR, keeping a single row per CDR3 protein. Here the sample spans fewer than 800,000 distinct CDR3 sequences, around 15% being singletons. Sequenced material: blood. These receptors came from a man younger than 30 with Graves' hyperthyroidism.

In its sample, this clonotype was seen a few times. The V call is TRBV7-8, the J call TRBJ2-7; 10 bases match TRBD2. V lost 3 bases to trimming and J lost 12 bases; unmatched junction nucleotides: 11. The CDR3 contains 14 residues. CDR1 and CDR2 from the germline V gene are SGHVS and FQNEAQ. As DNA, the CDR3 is TGTGCCAGCAGCTTGAGCGGGAGGGCCCCATCGCGGTACTTC. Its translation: CASSLSGRAPSRYF.

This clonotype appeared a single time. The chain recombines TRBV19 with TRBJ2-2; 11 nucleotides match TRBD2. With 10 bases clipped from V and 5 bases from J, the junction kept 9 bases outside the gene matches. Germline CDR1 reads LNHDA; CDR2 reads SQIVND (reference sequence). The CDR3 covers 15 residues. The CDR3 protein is CATTLAGVGTGELFF. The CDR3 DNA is TGTGCCACAACACTAGCGGGAGTTGGTACCGGGGAGCTGTTTTTT. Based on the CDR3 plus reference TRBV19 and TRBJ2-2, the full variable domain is DGGITQSPKYLFRKEGQNVTLSCEQNLNHDAMYWYRQDPGQGLRLIYYSQIVNDFQKGDIAEGYSVSREKKESFPLTVTSAQKNPTAFYLCATTLAGVGTGELFFGEGSRLTVL.

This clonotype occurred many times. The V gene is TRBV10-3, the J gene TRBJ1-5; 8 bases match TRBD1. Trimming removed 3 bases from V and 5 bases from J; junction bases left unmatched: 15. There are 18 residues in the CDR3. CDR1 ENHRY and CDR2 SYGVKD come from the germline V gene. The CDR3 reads CAISDSISGGAGYQPQHF. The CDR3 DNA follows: TGTGCCATCAGTGACTCCATTTCAGGGGGCGCCGGCTATCAGCCCCAGCATTTT.

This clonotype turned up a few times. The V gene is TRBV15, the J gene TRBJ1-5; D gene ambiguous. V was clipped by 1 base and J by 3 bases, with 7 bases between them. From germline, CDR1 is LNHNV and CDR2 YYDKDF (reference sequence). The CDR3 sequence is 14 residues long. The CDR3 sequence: CATSRGADNQPQHF. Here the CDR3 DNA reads TGTGCCACCAGCAGAGGGGCAGACAATCAGCCCCAGCATTTT.

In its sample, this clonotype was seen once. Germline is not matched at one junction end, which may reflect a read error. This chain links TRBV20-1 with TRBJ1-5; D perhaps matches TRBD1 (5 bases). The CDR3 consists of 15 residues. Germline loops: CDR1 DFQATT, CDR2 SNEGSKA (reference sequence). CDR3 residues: CNARDPRGAFQPQHF. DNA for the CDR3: TGCAATGCTAGAGACCCGAGGGGCGCGTTTCAGCCCCAGCATTTT.

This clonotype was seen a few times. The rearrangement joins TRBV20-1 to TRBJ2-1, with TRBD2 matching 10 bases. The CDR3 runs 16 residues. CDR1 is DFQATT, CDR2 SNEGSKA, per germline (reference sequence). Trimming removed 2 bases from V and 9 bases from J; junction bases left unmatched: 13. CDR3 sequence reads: CSARSAILAGVVEQFF. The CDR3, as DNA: TGCAGTGCTAGATCCGCTATCCTAGCGGGAGTGGTTGAGCAGTTCTTC.

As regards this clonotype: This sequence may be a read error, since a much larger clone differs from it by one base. The CDR3 DNA is TGTGCCAGCAGTCATCTACTAGCGGAGGTTGGTCAGTTCTTC. It encodes CASSHLLAEVGQFF. The chain joins TRBV6-9 to TRBJ2-1; 8 bases are a match to TRBD2. V gave up 5 bases and J gave up 13 bases; unmatched junction bases: 13. This CDR3 contains 14 residues. Germline CDR1 is MNHGY and CDR2 is SVAAGI.

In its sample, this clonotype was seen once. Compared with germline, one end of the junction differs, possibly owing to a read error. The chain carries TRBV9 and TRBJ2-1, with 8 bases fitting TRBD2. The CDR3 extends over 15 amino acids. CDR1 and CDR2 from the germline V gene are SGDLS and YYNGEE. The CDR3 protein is CASSPLVGRANEQFF. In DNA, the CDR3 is TGCGCCAGCAGCCCTCTGGTCGGGAGGGCCAATGAGCAGTTCTTC.

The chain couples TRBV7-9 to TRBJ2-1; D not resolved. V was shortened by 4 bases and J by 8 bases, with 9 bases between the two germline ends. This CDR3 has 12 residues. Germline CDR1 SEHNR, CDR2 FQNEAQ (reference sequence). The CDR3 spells CASSSGLDEQFF. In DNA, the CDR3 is TGTGCCAGCAGCTCCGGGCTTGATGAGCAGTTCTTC.

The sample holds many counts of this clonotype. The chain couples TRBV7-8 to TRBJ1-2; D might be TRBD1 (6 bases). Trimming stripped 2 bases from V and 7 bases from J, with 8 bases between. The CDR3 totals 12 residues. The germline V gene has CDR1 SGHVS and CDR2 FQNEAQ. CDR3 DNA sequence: TGTGCCAGCAGCTTACGGGGGCGTGGCTACACCTTC. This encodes CASSLRGRGYTF.

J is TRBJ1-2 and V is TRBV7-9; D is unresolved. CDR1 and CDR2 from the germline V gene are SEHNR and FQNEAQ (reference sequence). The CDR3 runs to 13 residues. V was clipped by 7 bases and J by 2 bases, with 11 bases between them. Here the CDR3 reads CASKGDPNYGYTF. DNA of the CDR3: TGTGCCAGCAAGGGAGACCCAAACTATGGCTACACCTTC.

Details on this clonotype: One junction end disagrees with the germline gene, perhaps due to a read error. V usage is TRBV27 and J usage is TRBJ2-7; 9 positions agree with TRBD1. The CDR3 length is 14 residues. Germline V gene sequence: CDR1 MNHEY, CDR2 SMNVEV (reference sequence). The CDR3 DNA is TGTGCCAGCGCGTACCCGGGACAGGGCTACGGGCAGTACTTC. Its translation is CASAYPGQGYGQYF.

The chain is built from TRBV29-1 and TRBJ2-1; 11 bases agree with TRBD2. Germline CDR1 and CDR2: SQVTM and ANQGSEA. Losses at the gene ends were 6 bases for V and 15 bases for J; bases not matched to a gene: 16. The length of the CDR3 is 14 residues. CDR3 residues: CSVESRLAGPAAFF. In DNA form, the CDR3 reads TGCAGCGTCGAATCTAGACTAGCGGGACCCGCGGCGTTCTTC.